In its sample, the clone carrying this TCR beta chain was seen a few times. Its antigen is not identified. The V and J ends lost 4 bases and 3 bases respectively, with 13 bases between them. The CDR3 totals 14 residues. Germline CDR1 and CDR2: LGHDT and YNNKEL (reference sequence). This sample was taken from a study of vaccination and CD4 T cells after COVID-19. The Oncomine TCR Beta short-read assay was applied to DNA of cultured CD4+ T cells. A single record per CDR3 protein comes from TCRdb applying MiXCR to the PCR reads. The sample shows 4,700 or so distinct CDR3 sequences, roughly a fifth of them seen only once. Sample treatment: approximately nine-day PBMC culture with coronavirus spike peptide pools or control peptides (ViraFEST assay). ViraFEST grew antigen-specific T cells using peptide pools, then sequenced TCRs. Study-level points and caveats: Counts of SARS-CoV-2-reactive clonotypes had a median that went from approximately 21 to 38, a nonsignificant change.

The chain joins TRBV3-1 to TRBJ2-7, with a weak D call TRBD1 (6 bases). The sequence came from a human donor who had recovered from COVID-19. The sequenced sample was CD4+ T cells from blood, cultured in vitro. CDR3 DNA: TGTGCCAGCAGCCGACAACAGGGAAACTACGAGCAGTACTTC. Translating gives CASSRQQGNYEQYF.